Following are 14 T cell receptor beta chains from one sample sequenced in a study of T cells in Graves' hyperthyroidism and ophthalmopathy. The source material, RNA transcripts, was used to amplify TCR beta CDR3 regions. First-round RT-PCR of the TCR CDR3 relied on the HTBI primer set. TCRdb ran MiXCR on the multiplex PCR reads and lists one entry per CDR3 protein. Here the sample spans a few hundred thousand distinct CDR3 sequences, 15% to 20% being singletons. Sequenced input: blood. These receptors came from a woman under 30 with Graves' hyperthyroidism.

V gene TRBV2 combines with J gene TRBJ2-4; D is undetermined. V lost 7 bases and J 0 bases, leaving 10 bases between the germline ends. The CDR3 is 14 amino acids. Germline values: CDR1 SNHLY, CDR2 FYNNEI. The CDR3 nucleotides are TGTGCCAGCACCGGCGGATTAGCCAAAAACATTCAGTACTTC. It codes for CASTGGLAKNIQYF.

This clonotype was detected many times. V and J are TRBV6-1 and TRBJ1-1; D is possibly TRBD1 (5 bases). Germline lookup yields CDR1 MNHNS and CDR2 SASEGT. Trimming stripped 0 bases from V and 4 bases from J, with 9 bases between. This CDR3 spans 14 amino acids. The CDR3: CASSEASGATEAFF. The CDR3 nucleotides read TGTGCCAGCAGTGAAGCCAGTGGGGCCACTGAAGCTTTCTTT.

This clonotype was recorded at least ten times. The J gene is TRBJ1-2, the V gene TRBV27, with D unresolved. Germline V gene sequence: CDR1 MNHEY, CDR2 SMNVEV (reference sequence). The CDR3 length is 12 residues. V lost 4 bases and J 5 bases, leaving 8 bases between the germline ends. As DNA, the CDR3 is TGTGCCAGCAGTTCCACTAGATATGGCTACACCTTC. This encodes CASSSTRYGYTF.

The sample holds many counts of this clonotype. This chain joins TRBV12-3 or TRBV12-4 and TRBJ1-5; 8 bases are shared with TRBD1. The CDR3 has 14 residues. Trimming at V came to 7 bases and at J to 3 bases, leaving 5 bases not matched to a gene. CDR3 sequence (DNA): TGTGCCAGCACACCGGGACAGGTCAATCAGCCCCAGCATTTT. The encoded protein is CASTPGQVNQPQHF.

This clonotype was counted many times. CDR3 DNA: TGTGCCAGCAGTTGGGGGCGGGGGGATCAGCCCCAGCATTTT. Its translation: CASSWGRGDQPQHF. The chain joins TRBV12-3 or TRBV12-4 to TRBJ1-5; D is possibly TRBD1 (6 bases). The CDR3 length is 14 residues. The V and J ends lost 4 bases and 5 bases respectively, with 12 bases between them.

This clonotype has at least ten counts. This sequence joins TRBV10-1 and TRBJ2-5, with TRBD1 matching over 9 bases. This CDR3 region has 14 residues. Germline lookup yields CDR1 WNHNN and CDR2 SYGVQD (reference sequence). V lost 2 bases and J lost 5; bases outside the gene matches: 3. CDR3 sequence (DNA): TGCGCCAGCAGTGAGGGACAGGGGATGGAGACCCAGTACTTC. It specifies CASSEGQGMETQYF.

This clonotype was observed many times. A much larger clone is a single base away; this may be a read error. This chain links TRBV2 with TRBJ2-7; D is tentatively TRBD1 or TRBD2 (5 bases each). The V and J ends lost 8 bases and 0 bases respectively, with 8 bases between them. This CDR3 spans 12 amino acids. Germline V gene sequence: CDR1 SNHLY, CDR2 FYNNEI. As DNA, the CDR3 is TGTGCCAGCCGGGGCAGCTCCTACGAGCAGTACTTC. Translation gives CASRGSSYEQYF.

This clonotype occurred many times. The V gene is TRBV6-1, the J gene TRBJ1-2, with 9 bases aligning to TRBD1. After removal of 4 bases from V and 3 bases from J, the junction contained 0 bases not matched to a gene. Germline loops: CDR1 MNHNS, CDR2 SASEGT. This CDR3 spans 13 amino acids. The CDR3 here is CASSGQGDYGYTF. CDR3 nucleotide sequence: TGTGCCAGCAGTGGACAGGGGGACTATGGCTACACCTTC.

This clonotype was observed many times. The rearrangement joins TRBV9 to TRBJ1-3, with D tentatively TRBD1 (5 bases). Germline CDR1 SGDLS, CDR2 YYNGEE. V was clipped by 0 bases and J by 10 bases, with 14 bases between them. This CDR3 region has 14 residues. The CDR3 DNA sequence: TGTGCCAGCAGCGTAGAAGGGGTGATCGGAACCATATATTTT. Its protein product is CASSVEGVIGTIYF.

This clonotype came up a few times. This chain joins TRBV5-1 and TRBJ1-2, with 7 bases lining up with TRBD1. V shed 5 bases, J shed 4 bases, and the junction held 11 bases outside the gene matches. This CDR3 contains 15 residues. Per germline, CDR1 SGHRS and CDR2 YFSETQ. CDR3 amino acids: CASSWTQGTSYGYTF. The CDR3 nucleotides are TGCGCCAGCAGTTGGACACAGGGGACTAGCTATGGCTACACCTTC.

This clonotype was detected ten times or more. The CDR3 here is CSVDGQGAVNEQYF. The CDR3 coding sequence is TGCAGCGTTGATGGCCAGGGGGCTGTAAACGAGCAGTACTTC. The chain links TRBV29-1 to TRBJ2-7, with 8 bases aligning to TRBD1. Germline values: CDR1 SQVTM, CDR2 ANQGSEA. V dropped 3 bases and J dropped 5; count of bases not matched to a gene: 9. This CDR3 is built from 14 residues.

V usage is TRBV27 and J usage is TRBJ1-5, with D maybe TRBD1 (5 bases). Germline V gene lookup returns CDR1 MNHEY and CDR2 SMNVEV (reference sequence). V lost 6 bases and J 4 bases, leaving 16 bases between the germline ends. This CDR3 comprises 15 residues. CDR3 sequence (DNA): TGTGCCAGCAGCCTATCGGACACCTTAAATCAGCCCCAGCATTTT. Protein sequence: CASSLSDTLNQPQHF.

Note on this clonotype: Just one base apart from a much larger clone, this may be a read error. This likely comes from a read error, as the CDR3 has no conserved phenylalanine or tryptophan at its end. The chain couples TRBV27 to TRBJ1-2; 10 bases match TRBD1. Per germline, CDR1 MNHEY and CDR2 SMNVEV (reference sequence). This CDR3 region has 13 residues. With V trimmed by 6 bases and J by 10 bases, 8 bases remained unmatched. Here the CDR3 DNA reads TGTGCCAGCAGGACATTGGGACAGGGGACCTACACCGTC. Encoded protein: CASRTLGQGTYTV.

The chain uses TRBV4-1 and TRBJ2-5; tentatively, D is TRBD1 (6 bases). Trimming pared 1 base from V and 14 bases from J, leaving 17 bases between. The germline V gene has CDR1 MGHRA and CDR2 YSYEKL. The CDR3 is 13 residues long. CDR3 in DNA: TGCGCCAGCAGCCAAGCCCACAGGGACCTCCCTTACTTC. Amino acid sequence: CASSQAHRDLPYF.